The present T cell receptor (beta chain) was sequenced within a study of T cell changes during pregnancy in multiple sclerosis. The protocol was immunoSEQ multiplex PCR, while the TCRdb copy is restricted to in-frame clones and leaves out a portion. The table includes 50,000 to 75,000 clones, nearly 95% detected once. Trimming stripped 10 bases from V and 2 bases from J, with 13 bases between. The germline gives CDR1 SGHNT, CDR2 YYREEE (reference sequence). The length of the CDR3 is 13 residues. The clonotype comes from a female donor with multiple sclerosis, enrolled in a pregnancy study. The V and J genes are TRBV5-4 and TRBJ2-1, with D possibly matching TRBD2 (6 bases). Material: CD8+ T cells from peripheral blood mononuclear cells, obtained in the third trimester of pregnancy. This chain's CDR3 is CAVRGGAYNEQFF. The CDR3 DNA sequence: TGTGCCGTACGTGGCGGGGCCTACAATGAGCAGTTCTTC. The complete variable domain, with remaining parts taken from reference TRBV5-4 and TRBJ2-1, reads ETGVTQSPTHLIKTRGQQVTLRCSSQSGHNTVSWYQQALGQGPQFIFQYYREEENGRGNFPPRFSGLQFPNYSSELNVNALELDDSALYLCAVRGGAYNEQFFGPGTRLTVL.